This is a list of T cell receptor beta chains from one sample in a study of T-cell reconstitution after alpha-beta-depleted transplantation in children. TCRdb passed the PCR reads through MiXCR, listing each CDR3 protein once. Counted here are approximately 350,000 distinct CDR3 sequences, 13% occurring once; the ten biggest clones make up about 3.9%. This sample comprised PBMCs, obtained from the stem cell graft. These receptor sequences come from a human donor who donated a stem cell graft to a child with Fanconi anemia. The CDR3 runs from the conserved cysteine through the conserved F or W. Each record gives: J gene, clone size, D gene, V gene, CDR3 protein, CDR3 DNA. The D gene is left open where the match is weak. Rows give clone size only sometimes, using once, few, many, or a class for an expanded clone.

J: TRBJ2-1; size: few; D: NA; V: TRBV20-1; CDR3: CSARGDGSSYNEQFF; DNA: TGCAGTGCTAGAGGGGACGGTAGCTCCTACAATGAGCAGTTCTTC
J: TRBJ1-3; size: many; D: NA; V: TRBV12-3/TRBV12-4; CDR3: CASSFGGGGGNTIYF; DNA: TGTGCCAGCAGTTTCGGTGGGGGAGGTGGAAACACCATATATTTT
J: TRBJ1-1; size: NA; D: TRBD1; V: TRBV20-1; CDR3: CSASSGTGDLRGFTEAFF; DNA: TGCAGTGCTAGTTCGGGGACAGGGGACCTCCGAGGGTTCACTGAAGCTTTCTTT
J: TRBJ1-5; size: NA; D: NA; V: TRBV28; CDR3: CASSLPGWQPQHF; DNA: TGTGCCAGCAGTTTGCCGGGATGGCAGCCCCAGCATTTT
J: TRBJ1-1; size: NA; D: NA; V: TRBV6-5; CDR3: CASSYSSGDTEAFF; DNA: TGTGCCAGCAGTTACTCTTCAGGGGACACTGAAGCTTTCTTT
J: TRBJ2-5; size: many; D: NA; V: TRBV15; CDR3: CATSLLGGQTQYF; DNA: TGTGCCACCAGCCTTTTGGGGGGTCAGACCCAGTACTTC
J: TRBJ2-2; size: NA; D: NA; V: TRBV6-2/TRBV6-3; CDR3: CASSYRGKSGELFF; DNA: TGTGCCAGCAGTTACAGGGGGAAGTCCGGGGAGCTGTTTTTT
J: TRBJ2-1; size: many; D: NA; V: TRBV11-3; CDR3: CASSSQGSYNEQFF; DNA: TGTGCCAGCAGCTCACAGGGTTCCTACAATGAGCAGTTCTTC
J: TRBJ1-1; size: NA; D: TRBD1; V: TRBV11-1; CDR3: CASSQSQGADTEAFF; DNA: TGTGCCAGCAGCCAAAGTCAGGGGGCGGACACTGAAGCTTTCTTT
J: TRBJ2-3; size: many; D: NA; V: TRBV12-3/TRBV12-4; CDR3: CASNGASTDTQYF; DNA: TGTGCCAGCAACGGGGCTAGCACAGATACGCAGTATTTT
J: TRBJ2-2; size: NA; D: NA; V: TRBV7-2; CDR3: CASSLDSQPGELFF; DNA: TGTGCCAGCAGCTTGGACAGCCAACCCGGGGAGCTGTTTTTT
J: TRBJ2-5; size: few; D: NA; V: TRBV28; CDR3: CASAEASPGETQYF; DNA: TGTGCCAGTGCCGAGGCCTCTCCCGGGGAGACCCAGTACTTC
J: TRBJ1-5; size: NA; D: NA; V: TRBV4-2; CDR3: CASSQERDGNQPQHF; DNA: TGTGCCAGCAGCCAAGAGAGGGATGGCAATCAGCCCCAGCATTTT
J: TRBJ2-3; size: few; D: NA; V: TRBV20-1; CDR3: CSAKTTQDTQYF; DNA: TGCAGTGCCAAGACGACCCAGGATACGCAGTATTTT
J: TRBJ1-1; size: NA; D: NA; V: TRBV5-1; CDR3: CASSLPGRVVNTEAFF; DNA: TGCGCCAGCAGCTTGCCCGGGAGGGTCGTGAACACTGAAGCTTTCTTT
J: TRBJ2-5; size: NA; D: NA; V: TRBV20-1; CDR3: CSAPLTGETQYF; DNA: TGCAGTGCCCCCTTAACCGGGGAGACCCAGTACTTC
J: TRBJ2-3; size: many; D: TRBD2; V: TRBV7-9; CDR3: CASSLEGLADTQYF; DNA: TGTGCCAGCAGCTTAGAGGGACTAGCAGATACGCAGTATTTT
J: TRBJ1-2; size: once; D: TRBD1; V: TRBV4-1; CDR3: CASSRRGTGGNYGYTF; DNA: TGCGCCAGCAGCCGAAGAGGGACAGGGGGTAACTATGGCTACACCTTC
J: TRBJ1-3; size: NA; D: NA; V: TRBV18; CDR3: CASSPRESTGGNTIYF; DNA: TGTGCCAGCTCACCGAGGGAAAGCACGGGAGGAAACACCATATATTTT
J: TRBJ2-3; size: once; D: TRBD1; V: TRBV29-1; CDR3: CSGGQGSDTQYF; DNA: TGCAGCGGGGGACAGGGGTCAGATACGCAGTATTTT
J: TRBJ1-5; size: NA; D: TRBD1; V: TRBV4-3; CDR3: CASSQDVTGGASQPQHF; DNA: TGCGCCAGCAGCCAAGATGTAACAGGGGGCGCGAGTCAGCCCCAGCATTTT
J: TRBJ1-1; size: few; D: NA; V: TRBV6-5; CDR3: CASSYSKGPGTEAFF; DNA: TGTGCCAGCAGTTACTCTAAGGGACCGGGCACTGAAGCTTTCTTT
J: TRBJ1-5; size: many; D: NA; V: TRBV29-1; CDR3: CSVLTGSNQPQHF; DNA: TGCAGCGTTCTCACAGGGAGCAATCAGCCCCAGCATTTT
J: TRBJ1-5; size: NA; D: TRBD1; V: TRBV5-5; CDR3: CASSNSGTGWYSNQPQHF; DNA: TGTGCCAGCAGCAACTCCGGGACAGGGTGGTATAGCAATCAGCCCCAGCATTTT
J: TRBJ1-2; size: few; D: TRBD1; V: TRBV11-2; CDR3: CASSPRDRGYGYTF; DNA: TGTGCCAGCAGCCCCCGGGACAGGGGCTATGGCTACACCTTC
J: TRBJ1-1; size: NA; D: NA; V: TRBV11-2; CDR3: CASSYYTNTEAFF; DNA: TGTGCCAGCAGCTACTACACGAACACTGAAGCTTTCTTT
J: TRBJ1-3; size: few; D: NA; V: TRBV5-1; CDR3: CASSVGHADTIYF; DNA: TGCGCCAGCAGCGTAGGACACGCGGACACCATATATTTT
J: TRBJ2-2; size: many; D: NA; V: TRBV29-1; CDR3: CSAAARTAGWGTGELFF; DNA: TGCAGCGCCGCAGCAAGGACAGCCGGATGGGGCACCGGGGAGCTGTTTTTT
J: TRBJ1-1; size: many; D: NA; V: TRBV29-1; CDR3: CSVARDGNTEAFF; DNA: TGCAGCGTTGCGCGGGATGGGAACACTGAAGCTTTCTTT
J: TRBJ2-3; size: NA; D: TRBD2; V: TRBV5-4; CDR3: CASSFSGGAQDTQYF; DNA: TGTGCCAGCAGCTTCAGCGGGGGGGCTCAAGATACGCAGTATTTT
J: TRBJ1-1; size: NA; D: NA; V: TRBV6-5; CDR3: CASSYVGAHTEAFF; DNA: TGTGCCAGCAGTTACGTGGGGGCGCACACTGAAGCTTTCTTT
J: TRBJ2-1; size: NA; D: TRBD2; V: TRBV12-3/TRBV12-4; CDR3: CASSFGGEGYNEQFF; DNA: TGTGCCAGCAGTTTTGGGGGGGAAGGCTACAATGAGCAGTTCTTC
J: TRBJ2-3; size: many; D: NA; V: TRBV27; CDR3: CASSQGASTDTQYF; DNA: TGTGCCAGCTCCCAGGGCGCCAGCACAGATACGCAGTATTTT
J: TRBJ2-2; size: NA; D: NA; V: TRBV7-9; CDR3: CASSLNIQGDTGELFF; DNA: TGTGCCAGCAGCTTAAATATCCAGGGAGATACCGGGGAGCTGTTTTTT
J: TRBJ2-2; size: many; D: NA; V: TRBV24-1; CDR3: CATSGKVAGELFF; DNA: TGTGCCACCAGTGGGAAAGTCGCCGGGGAGCTGTTTTTT
J: TRBJ2-3; size: NA; D: NA; V: TRBV7-9; CDR3: CANSLGAVDTQYF; DNA: TGTGCCAACAGCTTGGGCGCTGTTGATACGCAGTATTTT
J: TRBJ2-1; size: NA; D: NA; V: TRBV10-3; CDR3: CAISGGKYNEQFF; DNA: TGTGCCATCAGTGGGGGAAAATACAATGAGCAGTTCTTC
J: TRBJ2-7; size: many; D: TRBD1; V: TRBV12-3/TRBV12-4; CDR3: CASSFRTGGLYEQYF; DNA: TGTGCCAGCAGTTTTAGGACAGGGGGCCTCTACGAGCAGTACTTC
J: TRBJ2-3; size: few; D: TRBD2; V: TRBV12-3/TRBV12-4; CDR3: CASSPERGLSTDTQYF; DNA: TGTGCCAGCAGTCCTGAGCGGGGGCTTAGCACAGATACGCAGTATTTT